The T cell receptor beta chain under discussion was sequenced for a study of blood T cell repertoires in COVID-19. On the study more broadly: The samples span acute and convalescent COVID-19 from the United States, Italy and Spain.

Authors' methods: How many nucleated cells were present was estimated from reference gene primer amplification. Only in-frame clones appear in the TCRdb table, and some are missing; sequencing was by immunoSEQ multiplex PCR. The V and J calls and clone size come from that table; D and trimming were worked out from the DNA. The repertoire consists of tens of thousands of clones, with approximately 90% occurring once and the leading ten covering roughly 15%. Germline CDR1 reads DFQATT; CDR2 reads SNEGSKA (reference sequence). This CDR3 region has 11 residues. The clonotype originates from a male donor with acute or convalescent COVID-19. Sequencing was carried out using peripheral blood. V usage is TRBV20-1 and J usage is TRBJ2-5; a possible D gene is TRBD2 (5 bases). The chain's CDR3 is CNAGSGETQYF. The CDR3 DNA reads TGCAATGCGGGCAGCGGCGAGACCCAGTACTTC.